The following is a T cell receptor (beta chain) sequence with its context. What antigen it recognizes has not been identified. No base qualities exist here, and no much larger clone lies one base off it. This sample is part of a study of T cell responses to AZD1222 COVID-19 vaccine (dated by TCRdb to the early 2020s). In the study overall: A total of over 230 trial participants underwent TCR sequencing, of whom about 200 had received two doses of AZD1222 and roughly 26 had received two doses of the MenACWY control vaccine. Trial participants were enrolled by age into subgroups of 18-55, 56-69 and 70-plus years, and around 140, 26 and 57 TCR-sequenced participants, respectively, were included in these subgroups.

The CDR3 regions of human TCRbeta chains were subjected to immunosequencing. As for the authors' bioinformatics: Repertoire TCRs were checked for matches against a reference library of SARS-CoV-2-specific TCRs that had been generated using the MIRA antigen-specificity platform. Breadth was defined as the fraction of unique TCRs that were SARS-CoV-2-associated, and depth was defined as the fraction of total T cells that were SARS-CoV-2-associated. Using the MIRA data, every spike-specific TCR was mapped to the spike region that the TCR reacted to and assigned to either a CD4 or a CD8 class. Log10-transformed breadth and depth values were compared by one-way ANOVA with Sidak's multiple comparisons tests. Imported from immuneACCESS, the table was reduced by TCRdb to in-frame sequences with V and J called. These copies leave out some clones; in studies compared against another copy, an unresolved V gene accounts for under half, and the cause of the remainder is not known. That table gives V, J and clone size, and the DNA gave D and trimming. The sample includes fewer than 55,000 clones, with less than 95% observed a single time. The ten largest clones add up to approximately 37% of the sample.

The time point label for this specimen denotes: about 28 days (+/-7) after the second vaccine dose. AZD1222 recipients with second doses at about 4 weeks or about 12 weeks were pooled, because spike-specific TCR depth and breadth did not differ between schedules. Vaccinee samples came from UK trials COV001 and COV002, including a single-blind randomized controlled phase 2/3 trial of AZD1222 (ChAdOx1 nCoV-19) in healthy adults. For TCRbeta chain sequencing, PBMC samples were collected from trial participants at day 0 and at day 28 after the second dose. Study-wide conclusions, independent of this receptor: In the small 56-69-year group, the increase in depth fell short of significance, most likely because of low power. After two AZD1222 doses, both the breadth and the depth of spike-specific TCRs were significantly higher than at day 0 and than in MenACWY recipients. Conclusions about previously exposed vaccinees were limited because only six AZD1222 recipients were SARS-CoV-2 seropositive at baseline. No day 14 peak-response samples were available, so repertoires were characterized only after the peak T cell response. Vaccine-associated CD4 TCRs spanned the whole spike protein, with dominant responses in regions 160-218 and 743-854. Most participants were white British and females outnumbered males, and the authors suggested that clonal diversity may have been underestimated. Reportedly, almost half of the unique spike-specific TCRs recognized epitopes lying outside the regions that are mutated in the B.1.351 and B.1.1.7 variants.

The sequenced sample was peripheral blood, obtained 28 days after the second AZD1222 dose. This clonotype was obtained from an adult who received the AZD1222 COVID-19 vaccine.

DNA sequence: TGTGCCAGCAGCGCCTCCCCTTCCTACGGTGAGCAGTTCTTC. Its protein product is CASSASPSYGEQFF. This chain joins TRBV9 to TRBJ2-1, with an unclear D gene assignment. CDR1 SGDLS and CDR2 YYNGEE are derived from the germline V gene. The germline ends are 16 bases apart after V is trimmed by 3 bases and J by 9 bases. The CDR3 covers 14 residues, taking in both the cysteine and the phenylalanine. The retained sequence is limited to the CDR3, 42 bases, with the frame set at the first base.